This TCR beta chain was obtained from a study of neurological immune-mediated disorders. In TCRdb, the 5' RACE reads were re-called with MiXCR into one record per CDR3 protein. Counted here are fewer than 70,000 distinct CDR3 sequences, roughly 9.8% occurring once; the ten biggest clones make up approximately 13%. This clonotype was detected ten times or more. The CDR3 is 13 amino acids. Germline V gene lookup returns CDR1 SGHRS and CDR2 YFSETQ. V was cut by 6 bases and J by 3 bases, with 11 bases left in between. Specified time point: longitudinal time-point 2. This sequence originates from a man aged 30 to 39 in good health. Sequenced: PBMCs. The rearrangement uses TRBV5-1 and TRBJ2-3; D might be TRBD2 (6 bases). The CDR3 sequence: CASTRLDTDTQYF. For the CDR3, the DNA is TGCGCCAGCACGAGACTAGATACAGATACGCAGTATTTT.